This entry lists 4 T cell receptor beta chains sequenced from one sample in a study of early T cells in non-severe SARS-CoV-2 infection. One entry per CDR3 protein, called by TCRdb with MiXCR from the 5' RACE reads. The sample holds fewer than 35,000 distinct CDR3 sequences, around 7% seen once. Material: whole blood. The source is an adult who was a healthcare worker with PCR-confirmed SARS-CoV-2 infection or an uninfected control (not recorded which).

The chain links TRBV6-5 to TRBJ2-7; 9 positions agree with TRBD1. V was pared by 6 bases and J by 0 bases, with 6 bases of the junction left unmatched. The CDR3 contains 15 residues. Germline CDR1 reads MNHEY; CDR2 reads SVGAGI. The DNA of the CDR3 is TGTGCCAGCAGACACCGGGACAGGGACTCCTACGAGCAGTACTTC. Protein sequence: CASRHRDRDSYEQYF.

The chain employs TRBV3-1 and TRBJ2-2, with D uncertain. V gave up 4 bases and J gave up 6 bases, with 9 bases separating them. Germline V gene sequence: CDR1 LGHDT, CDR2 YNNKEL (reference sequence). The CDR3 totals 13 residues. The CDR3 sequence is CASSRLAAGELFF. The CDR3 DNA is TGTGCCAGCAGCCGTTTAGCAGCCGGGGAGCTGTTTTTT.

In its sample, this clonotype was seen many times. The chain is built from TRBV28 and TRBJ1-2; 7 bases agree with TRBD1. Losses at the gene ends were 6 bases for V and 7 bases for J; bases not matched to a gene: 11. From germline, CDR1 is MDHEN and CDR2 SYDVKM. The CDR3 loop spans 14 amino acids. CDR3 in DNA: TGTGCCAGCAGCCCCGTTGCGGCAGGGGGTGGCTACACCTTC. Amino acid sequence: CASSPVAAGGGYTF.

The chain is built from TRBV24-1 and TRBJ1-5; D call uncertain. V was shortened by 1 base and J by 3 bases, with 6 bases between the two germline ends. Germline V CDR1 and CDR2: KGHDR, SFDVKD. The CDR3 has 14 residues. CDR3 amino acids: CATSDLDHNQPQHF. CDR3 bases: TGTGCCACCAGTGATTTAGACCACAATCAGCCCCAGCATTTT.